The next 26 T cell receptor beta chains were all read from a single sample in a study of identical twins. TCRdb re-analysed the 5' RACE reads in MiXCR, keeping a single row per CDR3 protein. The sample shows 1.5 million to 2 million distinct CDR3 sequences, 25% to 35% of them seen only once. The sequencing input was cord blood. These receptors all come from a newborn girl in good health.

This clonotype has more than one count but fewer than ten. The CDR3 reads CASRGPPGTGELFF. The CDR3 nucleotides are TGTGCCAGCAGGGGACCCCCGGGAACCGGGGAGCTGTTTTTT. The chain uses TRBV12-3 or TRBV12-4 and TRBJ2-2; D is possibly TRBD1 or TRBD2 (5 bases each). This CDR3 has 14 residues. V was cut by 6 bases and J by 5 bases, with 13 bases left in between.

The chain uses TRBV5-1 and TRBJ1-1; D unclear. V was trimmed by 6 bases and J by 5 bases, leaving 11 bases between them. The V gene's germline CDR1 is SGHRS and CDR2 YFSETQ. This CDR3 has 12 amino acids. The CDR3 is CASNGMGTEAFF. The CDR3 coding sequence is TGCGCCAGCAATGGGATGGGGACTGAAGCTTTCTTT.

The chain is built from TRBV28 and TRBJ2-1; D possibly matches TRBD1 or TRBD2 (5 bases each). V lost 1 base to trimming and J lost 0 bases, with 16 bases between them. The germline CDR1 and CDR2 sequences are MDHEN and SYDVKM. This CDR3 is built from 18 residues. This CDR3 is CASSLLWRAGSSYNEQFF. The CDR3 DNA reads as TGTGCCAGCAGTTTATTATGGCGGGCAGGGAGCTCCTACAATGAGCAGTTCTTC. The entire variable domain, with the rest obtained from reference TRBV28 and TRBJ2-1, is as follows: DVKVTQSSRYLVKRTGEKVFLECVQDMDHENMFWYRQDPGLGLRLIYFSYDVKMKEKGDIPEGYSVSREKKERFSLILESASTNQTSMYLCASSLLWRAGSSYNEQFFGPGTRLTVL.

The CDR3 DNA is TGTGCCAGCAATCCTCAGGGAAAAGGCATCACTGAAGCTTTCTTT. Its translation: CASNPQGKGITEAFF. The chain has TRBV2 and TRBJ1-1, with D possibly being TRBD1 (5 bases). Trimming removed 7 bases at V and 4 bases at J, with 19 bases between. Germline V lookup: CDR1 SNHLY, CDR2 FYNNEI. CDR3 length: 15 residues. Full variable domain (missing parts from reference TRBV2 and TRBJ1-1): EPEVTQTPSHQVTQMGQEVILRCVPISNHLYFYWYRQILGQKVEFLVSFYNNEISEKSEIFDDQFSVERPDGSNFTLKIRSTKLEDSAMYFCASNPQGKGITEAFFGQGTRLTVV.

This clonotype was picked up a small number of times. V gene TRBV12-3 or TRBV12-4 combines with J gene TRBJ1-4, with D perhaps matching TRBD1 (5 bases). The ends were cut back, 6 bases at V and 4 bases at J, with 9 bases in the middle. The CDR3 is 13 amino acids. This chain's CDR3 is CASRGRFNEKLFF. As DNA, the CDR3 is TGTGCCAGCAGGGGACGGTTTAATGAAAAACTGTTTTTT.

This clonotype appeared a few times. The chain joins TRBV7-6 to TRBJ2-3; no reliable D call. Trimming pared 2 bases from V and 2 bases from J, leaving 11 bases between. The CDR3 is 15 amino acids. The germline CDR1 and CDR2 sequences are SGHVS and FNYEAQ. The CDR3 reads CASSLLRYLTDTQYF. The CDR3 nucleotides are TGTGCCAGCAGCTTACTCCGCTATCTCACAGATACGCAGTATTTT.

The chain recombines TRBV1 with TRBJ1-6; the tabulated D call, TRBD1, remains unverified against the DNA. TRBV1 is a listed pseudogene. The CDR3 has 16 amino acids. In DNA, the CDR3 is TGCACCAGCAGCCAGGATGAGGGACAATTAGGATCACCCCTCCACTTT. This sequence encodes CTSSQDEGQLGSPLHF.

The chain carries TRBV6-1 and TRBJ1-1; maybe TRBD1 (5 bases). This CDR3 comprises 14 residues. Germline CDR1 MNHNS, CDR2 SASEGT. The germline V and J ends were trimmed by 6 bases and 5 bases, with 16 bases remaining between them. CDR3 region: CASRKYRKGTEAFF. CDR3 DNA sequence: TGTGCCAGCAGAAAGTACCGGAAGGGGACTGAAGCTTTCTTT.

The V call is TRBV7-9, the J call TRBJ1-4, with D uncertain. Trimming shortened V by 4 bases and J by 10 bases, and 19 bases separated the two germline ends. The CDR3 runs to 15 residues. Germline V gene sequence: CDR1 SEHNR, CDR2 FQNEAQ (reference sequence). The CDR3 region has the DNA TGTGCCAGCAGCTCCGAAGAGGGAGGCGGCGGAAAACTGTTTTTT. As protein: CASSSEEGGGGKLFF.

This clonotype was seen only a few times. The chain carries TRBV5-1 and TRBJ1-5; D is unclear. V gave up 4 bases and J gave up 8 bases, with 13 bases separating them. The CDR3 is made up of 13 amino acids. Germline V gene data show CDR1 as SGHRS and CDR2 as YFSETQ. The CDR3 spells CASSPGPTKPQHF. The CDR3, as DNA: TGCGCCAGCAGCCCAGGACCCACCAAGCCCCAGCATTTT.

This chain uses TRBV6-2 or TRBV6-3 with TRBJ2-5; the match to TRBD1 covers 9 bases. The CDR3 sequence is 16 residues long. With V trimmed by 6 bases and J by 2 bases, 10 bases remained unmatched. Germline values: CDR1 MNHEY, CDR2 SVGEGT. As DNA, the CDR3 is TGTGCCAGCAGACACCGCCGGGACAGGGCGCAAGAGACCCAGTACTTC. Translating gives CASRHRRDRAQETQYF.

The gene calls are TRBV6-5 and TRBJ1-2; 7 nucleotides line up with TRBD1. The CDR3 totals 15 residues. J was trimmed by 5 bases and V by 0 bases; bases with no gene match: 6. Germline assignment: CDR1 MNHEY and CDR2 SVGAGI. For the CDR3, the DNA is TGTGCCAGCAGTTACTCGTCCCGCAGGGGGTATGGCTACACCTTC. This gives the protein CASSYSSRRGYGYTF.

This clonotype has just a few counts. This chain uses TRBV25-1 with TRBJ2-1; D gene uncertain. V was trimmed by 2 bases and J by 0 bases, leaving 11 bases between them. The CDR3 sequence is 16 residues long. Germline V lookup: CDR1 MGHDK, CDR2 SYGVNS. The CDR3 coding sequence is TGTGCCAGCAGTGAAGGATGGAACCACTCCTACAATGAGCAGTTCTTC. It encodes CASSEGWNHSYNEQFF.

In this sample, this clonotype turned up a few times. A read error may be the cause here, since a much bigger clone is one base away. The chain combines TRBV5-6 with TRBJ1-6; the D is unclear. The CDR3 contains 15 residues. The germline CDR1 and CDR2 sequences are SGHDT and YYEEEE. CDR3 protein: CASSPGSSYSSPLHF. The CDR3 DNA reads TGTGCCAGCAGCCCGGGGAGCTCCTATAGTTCACCCCTCCACTTT.

The chain recombines TRBV20-1 with TRBJ2-1, with D possibly called TRBD1 or TRBD2 (5 bases each). Trimming pared 0 bases from V and 2 bases from J, leaving 11 bases between. The CDR3 runs to 15 residues. Per germline, CDR1 DFQATT and CDR2 SNEGSKA (reference sequence). CDR3 loop: CSARDRGTPYNEQFF. The CDR3 nucleotides read TGCAGTGCTAGAGATAGAGGGACCCCCTACAATGAGCAGTTCTTC.

As to this clonotype: A single base separates this from a much larger clone, so it may be a read error. The V gene is TRBV24-1, the J gene TRBJ2-1, with D possibly being TRBD2 (6 bases). This CDR3 region has 13 residues. Germline CDR1 is KGHDR and CDR2 is SFDVKD. Trimming shortened V by 4 bases and J by 3 bases, and 6 bases separated the two germline ends. The CDR3, as DNA: TGTGCCACCAGTGAGACTAGCTACAATGAGCAGTTCTTC. The encoded protein is CATSETSYNEQFF.

The chain is built from TRBV20-1 and TRBJ2-2, with unresolved D. The V gene's germline CDR1 is DFQATT and CDR2 SNEGSKA (reference sequence). This CDR3 region has 13 residues. Trimming took off 0 bases at V and 6 bases at J, with 8 bases between the two ends. The CDR3 DNA sequence: TGCAGTGCTAGAGATTGGGGTCCCGGGGAGCTGTTTTTT. It translates to CSARDWGPGELFF.

The rearrangement uses TRBV7-6 and TRBJ1-1; D remains unclear. With 5 bases removed from V and 1 base from J, the gap between germline ends came to 8 bases. The CDR3 runs to 13 residues. In germline, CDR1 is SGHVS, CDR2 FNYEAQ. The CDR3 reads CASSVRQNTEAFF. CDR3 DNA: TGTGCCAGCAGCGTCCGACAGAACACTGAAGCTTTCTTT.

This chain connects TRBV28 to TRBJ2-3; D is uncertain. Germline CDR1 and CDR2: MDHEN and SYDVKM. The V end was cut by 4 bases, the J end by 2 bases, with 19 bases between. CDR3 length equals 17 residues. CDR3 in DNA: TGTGCCAGCAGTTCCTTATTGGGCTGGCTACCCACAGATACGCAGTATTTT. Its translation is CASSSLLGWLPTDTQYF.

This chain links TRBV19 with TRBJ2-3; D is unclear. Trimming stripped 3 bases from V and 6 bases from J, with 13 bases between. The CDR3 has 14 amino acids. Germline values: CDR1 LNHDA, CDR2 SQIVND (reference sequence). The CDR3 DNA is TGTGCCAGTAGTATGGGTCTGAGCTTGGATACGCAGTATTTT. This sequence encodes CASSMGLSLDTQYF.

This clonotype came up a few times. This rearrangement joins TRBV4-2 to TRBJ2-7; 10 positions agree with TRBD2. Germline CDR1 LGHNA, CDR2 YNFKEQ. The CDR3 runs 14 residues. J was trimmed by 6 bases and V by 4 bases; bases with no gene match: 6. The CDR3 DNA sequence: TGTGCCAGCAGCCGGGGACTAGCGTTTCGCGAGCAGTACTTC. Translated: CASSRGLAFREQYF.

This clonotype appeared many times. J is TRBJ2-4 and V is TRBV21-1. TRBV21-1 represents a pseudogene. This CDR3 has 13 residues. The CDR3 nucleotides are TGTGCCAGCAGCAAGGGGGCCAAAAACATTCAGTACTTC. Translating gives CASSKGAKNIQYF.

There are a few counts of this clonotype. This chain's CDR3 is CASSLARLLNYGYTF. CDR3 sequence (DNA): TGTGCCAGCAGCTTAGCCCGTCTCCTTAACTATGGCTACACCTTC. The chain couples TRBV7-9 to TRBJ1-2; D unclear. Germline-derived CDR1 and CDR2 are SEHNR and FQNEAQ (reference sequence). The ends were cut back, 0 bases at V and 1 base at J, with 9 bases in the middle. The CDR3 consists of 15 residues.

The chain links TRBV5-1 to TRBJ2-1, with TRBD1 as a possible D gene (6 bases). Per germline, CDR1 SGHRS and CDR2 YFSETQ. The CDR3 loop spans 16 amino acids. V dropped 6 bases and J dropped 2 bases, with 18 bases sitting between them. CDR3 amino acids: CASIRGDTYAYNEQFF. DNA of the CDR3: TGCGCCAGCATCAGGGGAGACACCTATGCCTACAATGAGCAGTTCTTC. The complete variable domain, with remaining parts taken from reference TRBV5-1 and TRBJ2-1, reads KAGVTQTPRYLIKTRGQQVTLSCSPISGHRSVSWYQQTPGQGLQFLFEYFSETQRNKGNFPGRFSGRQFSNSRSEMNVSTLELGDSALYLCASIRGDTYAYNEQFFGPGTRLTVL.

This rearrangement joins TRBV20-1 to TRBJ2-3; tentative D call: TRBD2 (6 bases). Per the germline V gene, CDR1 is DFQATT and CDR2 is SNEGSKA (reference sequence). The CDR3 is made up of 15 amino acids. Trimming removed 5 bases from V and 1 base from J, with 16 bases in between. The CDR3 DNA sequence: TGCAGTGCTGGGTCCTGGGACTGGCGCACAGATACGCAGTATTTT. Translating gives CSAGSWDWRTDTQYF.

This clonotype was seen once. The chain uses TRBV7-6 and TRBJ2-2; a weak D match, TRBD2 (5 bases). CDR1 is SGHVS, CDR2 FNYEAQ, per germline. The V end lost 1 base, the J end lost 0 bases, and 9 bases lay between the germline ends. This CDR3 region has 16 residues. The CDR3 is CASSLGPSTNTGELFF. In DNA, the CDR3 is TGTGCCAGCAGCTTAGGTCCTAGCACGAACACCGGGGAGCTGTTTTTT.